One and the same sample provided the 3 T cell receptor beta chains below, sequenced in a study of neurological immune-mediated disorders. Time point reported: longitudinal time-point 3. TCRdb fed the 5' RACE reads into MiXCR, producing one record per CDR3 protein. The sample has approximately 84,000 distinct CDR3 sequences; approximately 4.3% are singletons. The material sequenced was PBMCs. These receptors all come from an older woman with multiple sclerosis.

This clonotype was seen ten or more times. The J gene is TRBJ1-2, the V gene TRBV20-1; D is unresolved. Trimming removed 0 bases at V and 4 bases at J, with 12 bases between. This CDR3 has 14 amino acids. Germline CDR1 is DFQATT and CDR2 is SNEGSKA (reference sequence). CDR3 amino acids: CSARDWAAAYGYTF. CDR3 DNA: TGCAGTGCTAGAGATTGGGCAGCCGCCTATGGCTACACCTTC.

This clonotype was detected many times. V and J are TRBV7-6 and TRBJ2-2; the D gene is possibly TRBD2 (6 bases). The CDR3 runs to 15 residues. V lost 4 bases to trimming and J lost 2 bases, with 11 bases between them. Per germline, CDR1 SGHVS and CDR2 FNYEAQ. The CDR3 DNA sequence: TGTGCCAGCAGCTCGGGGGTGGGAAACACCGGGGAGCTGTTTTTT. Protein product: CASSSGVGNTGELFF.

This clonotype was seen repeatedly, ten times or more. The V call is TRBV6-6, the J call TRBJ1-1; 11 positions agree with TRBD1. The ends lost 0 bases at V and 4 bases at J; junction bases unmatched: 4. Germline lookup yields CDR1 MNHNY and CDR2 SVGAGI (reference sequence). The CDR3 extends over 16 amino acids. CDR3 sequence reads: CASSYSGQGASTEAFF. The CDR3 bases are TGTGCCAGCAGTTACTCCGGACAGGGGGCGAGCACTGAAGCTTTCTTT.